The 20 T cell receptor beta chains presented below share a single source sample, sequenced in a study of PD-1 blockade in mismatch repair-deficient tumors. Some clones are missing from TCRdb's copy, which holds only in-frame ones; the method was immunoSEQ multiplex PCR. The data contain roughly 80,000 clones, over 75% of them singletons. Sequenced here: peripheral blood, sampled 12 weeks after starting pembrolizumab. Source of these receptors: an adult with mismatch repair-deficient cancer.

The V call is TRBV5-6, the J call TRBJ1-1; 7 nucleotides align to TRBD1. V trimming: 6 bases; J trimming: 4 bases; junction bases outside the gene matches: 12. This CDR3 contains 15 residues. CDR1 is SGHDT, CDR2 YYEEEE, per germline. The CDR3: CASMPRDRKTTEAFF. The CDR3 DNA sequence: TGTGCCAGCATGCCCCGGGACAGAAAGACCACTGAAGCTTTCTTT.

This rearrangement joins TRBV14 to TRBJ1-2; a weak D match, TRBD1 (6 bases). Trimming removed 4 bases from V and 2 bases from J, with 14 bases in between. The CDR3 is 15 amino acids. Per the germline V gene, CDR1 is SGHDN and CDR2 is FVKESK. CDR3 sequence reads: CASSPAGGANYGYTF. The CDR3 DNA reads as TGTGCCAGCAGCCCCGCCGGGGGGGCGAACTATGGCTACACCTTC.

The chain uses TRBV11-3 and TRBJ2-5; D is possibly TRBD1 (6 bases). CDR3 length: 14 residues. Per the germline V gene, CDR1 is SGHNT and CDR2 is YENEEA. Trimming removed 5 bases from V and 2 bases from J, with 12 bases in between. The CDR3 protein is CASSTRDTQETQYF. Written as DNA, the CDR3 is TGTGCCAGCAGCACCCGGGACACTCAAGAGACCCAGTACTTC.

The V gene is TRBV2, the J gene TRBJ2-3; either TRBD1 or TRBD2 may supply D (5 bases each). The length of the CDR3 is 15 residues. CDR1 is SNHLY, CDR2 FYNNEI, per germline. V was pared by 4 bases and J by 3 bases, with 14 bases between. CDR3 bases: TGTGCCAGCAGTGGTGAGGGGAAAAAGACAGATACGCAGTATTTT. Translating it yields CASSGEGKKTDTQYF.

The V gene is TRBV2, the J gene TRBJ2-3; 10 nucleotides agree with TRBD2. Germline CDR1 reads SNHLY; CDR2 reads FYNNEI. With V trimmed by 11 bases and J by 0 bases, 5 bases remained unmatched. The CDR3 spans 14 residues. Here the CDR3 DNA reads TGTGCCCCAACTAGCGGGAAAAGCACAGATACGCAGTATTTT. Its protein product is CAPTSGKSTDTQYF.

This chain links TRBV11-2 with TRBJ1-4; the D gene is possibly TRBD1 (6 bases). The length of the CDR3 is 13 residues. With 3 bases removed from V and 10 bases from J, the gap between germline ends came to 12 bases. The V gene's germline CDR1 is SGHAT and CDR2 FQNNGV. Written as DNA, the CDR3 is TGTGCCAGCAGCTTTACAGGGCGGGGAAAACTGTTTTTT. Its protein is CASSFTGRGKLFF.

J is TRBJ1-2 and V is TRBV27, with 7 bases that match TRBD1. The CDR3 consists of 15 residues. The germline gives CDR1 MNHEY, CDR2 SMNVEV (reference sequence). The junction had 4 bases not matched to a gene; V was cut back by 1 base and J by 2 bases. The CDR3 region is CASSLFGTENYGYTF. CDR3 bases: TGTGCCAGCAGTTTATTTGGGACAGAGAACTATGGCTACACCTTC.

As for this clone: Germline and junction disagree at one end, which may indicate a read error. The V call is TRBV7-7, the J call TRBJ2-1; 10 nucleotides line up with TRBD1. There are 15 residues in the CDR3. CDR1 SSHAT and CDR2 FNYEAQ come from the germline V gene (reference sequence). DNA for the CDR3: TGTGCTAGCAGCTTAAGCGGGACAGGGGTCAATGAGCAGTTCTTC. Protein product: CASSLSGTGVNEQFF.

The chain recombines TRBV4-1 with TRBJ2-1, with 14 bases fitting TRBD2. Germline V gene lookup returns CDR1 MGHRA and CDR2 YSYEKL. This CDR3 contains 18 residues. V lost 1 base, J lost 8 bases, and 10 bases stayed unmatched. DNA for the CDR3: TGCGCCAGCAGCCAAGGCGGACTAGCGGGAGGCTTTAGGGATGAGCAGTTCTTC. As protein: CASSQGGLAGGFRDEQFF.

The CDR3 bases are TGTGCCAGCAGCCAAAGGACTAGCGGGAACCCTTTTCCCAATGAGCAGTTCTTC. Translated, it gives CASSQRTSGNPFPNEQFF. This chain connects TRBV7-9 to TRBJ2-1; 12 nucleotides agree with TRBD2. Germline V CDR1 and CDR2: SEHNR, FQNEAQ (reference sequence). The CDR3 is made up of 18 amino acids. With V trimmed by 5 bases and J by 6 bases, 14 bases remained unmatched.

This clone was found a few times. The V and J genes are TRBV9 and TRBJ1-3; D call uncertain. With 4 bases removed from V and 4 bases from J, the gap between germline ends came to 9 bases. Germline V CDR1 and CDR2: SGDLS, YYNGEE. This CDR3 contains 13 residues. The CDR3 DNA reads TGTGCCAGCAGCCCCTCGGGGGGAAACACCATATATTTT. Its protein product is CASSPSGGNTIYF.

The chain uses TRBV19 and TRBJ2-3; 7 positions match TRBD2. The V gene's germline CDR1 is LNHDA and CDR2 SQIVND (reference sequence). The trim removed 4 bases at V and 2 bases at J, leaving 6 bases unmatched. The CDR3 has 15 residues. CDR3 DNA sequence: TGTGCCAGTAGTACTAGCGGATGGAACACAGATACGCAGTATTTT. It codes for CASSTSGWNTDTQYF.

This clone was detected only once. The V call is TRBV19, the J call TRBJ1-2; D is ambiguous. V was clipped by 7 bases and J by 4 bases, with 16 bases between them. The germline V gene has CDR1 LNHDA and CDR2 SQIVND (reference sequence). The CDR3 consists of 14 residues. The CDR3 DNA is TGTGCCAGTACCCCTCAAAGGGATCGCTATGGCTACACCTTC. This gives the protein CASTPQRDRYGYTF.

The V gene is TRBV19, the J gene TRBJ2-5; D uncertain. This CDR3 is 14 amino acids long. The V and J ends lost 2 bases and 4 bases respectively, with 11 bases between them. CDR1 and CDR2 from the germline V gene are LNHDA and SQIVND (reference sequence). CDR3 loop: CASSINSGRETQYF. Written as DNA, the CDR3 is TGTGCCAGTAGTATAAATTCTGGACGAGAGACCCAGTACTTC.

The chain links TRBV21-1 to TRBJ1-5. TRBV21-1 is noted as a pseudogene. CDR3 length: 15 residues. The CDR3 reads CASSKGRYTNQPQHF. The CDR3 DNA is TGTGCCAGCAGCAAAGGACGGTACACCAATCAGCCCCAGCATTTT.

This rearrangement joins TRBV7-2 to TRBJ2-1; D remains unclear. Germline CDR1 reads SGHTA; CDR2 reads FQGNSA. The CDR3 is 12 amino acids. Deletions cut 6 bases from V and 1 base from J, with 4 bases between. The CDR3 sequence is CASRSSYNEQFF. The CDR3 region has the DNA TGTGCCAGCAGGTCGTCCTACAATGAGCAGTTCTTC.

V gene TRBV13 combines with J gene TRBJ2-7; D gene unclear. Between the trimmed V and J ends, which lost 5 bases and 4 bases, there was a span of 18 bases. Germline-derived CDR1 and CDR2 are PRHDT and FYEKMQ (reference sequence). The CDR3 consists of 15 residues. The CDR3 coding sequence is TGTGCCAGCAGCCAAGGAGATCTCCTCGCGTACGAGCAGTACTTC. Amino acids: CASSQGDLLAYEQYF.

This chain joins TRBV10-3 and TRBJ2-1, with D possibly matching TRBD2 (7 bases). With 10 bases removed from V and 4 bases from J, the gap between germline ends came to 32 bases. This CDR3 is 19 amino acids long. Per germline, CDR1 ENHRY and CDR2 SYGVKD. The CDR3 sequence: CATKTRDTLGGGPYNEQFF. DNA for the CDR3: TGTGCCACCAAGACTCGGGACACCCTTGGCGGGGGCCCATACAATGAGCAGTTCTTC.

This chain connects TRBV5-6 to TRBJ2-1; D is unresolved. Trimming shortened V by 0 bases and J by 1 base, and 5 bases separated the two germline ends. The CDR3 has 14 amino acids. Looked up from germline, CDR1 is SGHDT and CDR2 is YYEEEE. As DNA, the CDR3 is TGTGCCAGCAGCTTGGTGTCGTCCTACAATGAGCAGTTCTTC. It translates to CASSLVSSYNEQFF.

This clone is a singleton in its sample. V usage is TRBV18 and J usage is TRBJ2-7; the D gene is possibly TRBD1 (5 bases). Germline CDR1 and CDR2: KGHSH and LQKENI. The CDR3 has 15 residues. The V and J ends lost 0 bases and 5 bases respectively, with 14 bases between them. CDR3 sequence: CASSPPLLGAHEQYF. CDR3 nucleotide sequence: TGTGCCAGCTCACCACCGTTGCTAGGGGCCCACGAGCAGTACTTC.